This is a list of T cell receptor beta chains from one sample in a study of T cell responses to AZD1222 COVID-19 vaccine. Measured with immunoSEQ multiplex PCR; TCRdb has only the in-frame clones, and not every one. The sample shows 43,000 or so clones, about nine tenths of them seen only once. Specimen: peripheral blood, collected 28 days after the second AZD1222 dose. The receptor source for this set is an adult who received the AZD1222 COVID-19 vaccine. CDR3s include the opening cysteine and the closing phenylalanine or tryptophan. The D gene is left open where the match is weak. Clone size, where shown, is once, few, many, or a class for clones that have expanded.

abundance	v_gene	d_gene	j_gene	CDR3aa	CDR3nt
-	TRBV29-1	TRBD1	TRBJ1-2	CSVDVQGAEGYTF	TGCAGCGTTGATGTACAGGGGGCGGAAGGCTACACCTTC
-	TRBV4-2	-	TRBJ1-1	CASSQGDSTEAFF	TGTGCCAGCAGCCAAGGGGATTCCACTGAAGCTTTCTTT
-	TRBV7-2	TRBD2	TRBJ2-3	CASSLSLAGGTDTQYF	TGTGCCAGCAGCTTGTCACTAGCGGGGGGGACAGATACGCAGTATTTT
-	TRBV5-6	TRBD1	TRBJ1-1	CASSSHGTGWNTEAFF	TGTGCCAGCAGCTCTCACGGGACAGGGTGGAACACTGAAGCTTTCTTT
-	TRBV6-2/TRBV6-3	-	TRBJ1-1	CASSYVYTEAFF	TGTGCCAGCAGTTACGTCTACACTGAAGCTTTCTTT
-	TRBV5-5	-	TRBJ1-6	CASRRDANSPLHF	TGTGCCAGCAGACGCGATGCCAATTCACCCCTCCACTTT
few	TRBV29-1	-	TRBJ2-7	CSTGTSYEQYF	TGCAGCACCGGGACATCGTACGAGCAGTACTTC
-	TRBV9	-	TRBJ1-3	CASSVGPIFSGNTIYF	TGTGCCAGCAGCGTAGGGCCGATCTTCTCTGGAAACACCATATATTTT
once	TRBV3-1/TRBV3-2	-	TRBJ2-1	CASSPRQGGSYNEQFF	TGTGCCAGCAGCCCTCGACAGGGAGGCTCCTACAATGAGCAGTTCTTC
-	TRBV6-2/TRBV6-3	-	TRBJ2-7	CASSYGALSYEQYF	TGTGCCAGCAGTTACGGAGCCCTCTCCTACGAGCAGTACTTC
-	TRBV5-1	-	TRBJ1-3	CASSLAGPGTTGNTIYF	TGCGCCAGCAGCTTGGCCGGTCCAGGGACTACTGGAAACACCATATATTTT
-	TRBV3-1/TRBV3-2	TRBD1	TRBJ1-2	CASSHNRDSSGYTF	TGTGCCAGCAGCCATAACCGGGACAGTAGCGGCTACACCTTC
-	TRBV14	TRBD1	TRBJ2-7	CASSLQTGSSYEQYF	TGTGCCAGCAGCCTGCAGACAGGGAGCTCCTACGAGCAGTACTTC
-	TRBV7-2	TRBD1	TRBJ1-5	CASSLGRGSNQPQHF	TGTGCCAGCAGCTTAGGCAGGGGGAGCAATCAGCCCCAGCATTTT
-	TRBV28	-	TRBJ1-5	CASTTRQFPQHF	TGTGCCAGCACAACACGGCAGTTTCCCCAGCATTTT
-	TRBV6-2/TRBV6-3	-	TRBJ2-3	CASSYSDWRYTQYF	TGTGCCAGCAGTTACTCCGACTGGCGCTATACGCAGTATTTT
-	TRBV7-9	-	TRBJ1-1	CASSFVSQNTEAFF	TGTGCCAGCAGCTTCGTTTCACAGAACACTGAAGCTTTCTTT
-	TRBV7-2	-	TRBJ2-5	CASSSLGSETQYF	TGTGCCAGCAGCTCCTTAGGCAGCGAGACCCAGTACTTC
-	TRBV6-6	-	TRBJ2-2	CASRLDTGGELFF	TGTGCCAGCAGACTCGACACCGGAGGGGAGCTGTTTTTT
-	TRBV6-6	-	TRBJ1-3	CASGLAGNSGNTIYF	TGTGCCAGCGGATTAGCAGGGAACTCTGGAAACACCATATATTTT
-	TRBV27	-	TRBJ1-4	CASSDATNEKLFF	TGTGCCAGCAGTGACGCAACTAATGAAAAACTGTTTTTT
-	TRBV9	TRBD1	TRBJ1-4	CASSVNPDRRNEKLFF	TGTGCCAGCAGCGTCAACCCGGACAGGCGGAATGAAAAACTGTTTTTT
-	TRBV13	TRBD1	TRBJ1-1	CASSWTGTVTEAFF	TGTGCCAGCAGCTGGACAGGGACTGTCACTGAAGCTTTCTTT
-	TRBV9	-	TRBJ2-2	CASSGKRNTGELFF	TGTGCCAGCAGCGGCAAAAGGAACACCGGGGAGCTGTTTTTT
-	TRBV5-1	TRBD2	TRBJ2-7	CASSFGERGGRNEQYF	TGCGCCAGCAGCTTTGGCGAGCGGGGGGGCCGCAACGAGCAGTACTTC
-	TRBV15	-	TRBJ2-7	CATSRGGGRSTYEQYF	TGTGCCACCAGCAGAGGCGGGGGCCGGTCAACCTACGAGCAGTACTTC
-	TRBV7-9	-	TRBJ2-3	CASSLDSLLSTDTQYF	TGTGCCAGCAGTCTTGACAGTTTACTAAGCACAGATACGCAGTATTTT
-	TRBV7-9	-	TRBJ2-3	CASSSHGTDTQYF	TGTGCCAGCAGCTCCCACGGCACAGATACGCAGTATTTT
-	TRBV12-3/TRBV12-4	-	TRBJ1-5	CASSVNQPQHF	TGTGCCAGCAGTGTTAATCAGCCCCAGCATTTT
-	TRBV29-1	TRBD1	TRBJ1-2	CSVEGQGNGYTF	TGCAGCGTTGAAGGACAGGGGAATGGCTACACCTTC
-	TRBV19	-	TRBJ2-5	CASSNQGTQETQYF	TGTGCCAGTAGTAACCAGGGTACCCAAGAGACCCAGTACTTC
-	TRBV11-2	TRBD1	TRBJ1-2	CASSRGQFNYGYTF	TGTGCCAGCAGCAGGGGACAGTTTAACTATGGCTACACCTTC
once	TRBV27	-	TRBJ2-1	CASSPPRQVLRPFSSYNEQFF	TGTGCCAGCAGTCCTCCGCGACAGGTCTTAAGGCCATTTAGCTCCTACAATGAGCAGTTCTTC
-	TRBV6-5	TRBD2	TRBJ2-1	CASGQRGFNEQFF	TGTGCCAGCGGGCAGCGGGGTTTCAATGAGCAGTTCTTC
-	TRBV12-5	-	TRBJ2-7	CASGLVQSFAYHEQYF	TGTGCTAGTGGTTTGGTACAGTCATTTGCTTACCACGAGCAGTACTTC
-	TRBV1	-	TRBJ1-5	CTSSQNKRLPGSGIGQPQHF	TGCACCAGCAGCCAGAATAAACGCCTCCCGGGCTCAGGGATAGGTCAGCCCCAGCATTTT
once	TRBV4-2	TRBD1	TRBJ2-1	CASSQGTGGEEQFF	TGTGCCAGCAGCCAGGGGACAGGGGGCGAGGAGCAGTTCTTC
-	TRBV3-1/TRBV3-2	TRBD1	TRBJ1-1	CASSQAVQGGEAFF	TGTGCCAGCAGCCAAGCTGTGCAGGGGGGTGAAGCTTTCTTT
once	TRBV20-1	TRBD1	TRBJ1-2	CSASTTGGFGYTF	TGCAGTGCTAGTACTACAGGGGGATTTGGCTACACCTTC
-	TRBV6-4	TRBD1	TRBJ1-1	CASRTGGENTEAFF	TGTGCCAGCCGAACAGGGGGCGAGAACACTGAAGCTTTCTTT
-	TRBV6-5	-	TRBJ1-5	CASSYERDQPQHF	TGTGCCAGCAGTTACGAGAGGGACCAGCCCCAGCATTTT
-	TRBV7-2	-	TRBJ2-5	CASSLLLALQETQYF	TGTGCCAGCAGCTTACTCCTAGCTCTACAAGAGACCCAGTACTTC
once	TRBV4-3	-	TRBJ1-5	CASSQHTGRHQPQHF	TGCGCCAGCAGCCAACATACAGGGAGGCATCAGCCCCAGCATTTT
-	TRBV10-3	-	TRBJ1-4	CAISEASAGNSEKLFF	TGTGCCATCAGTGAAGCCTCGGCAGGGAATTCGGAAAAACTGTTTTTT
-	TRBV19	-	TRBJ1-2	CASADTSYGYTF	TGTGCCAGTGCGGACACGTCGTATGGCTACACCTTC
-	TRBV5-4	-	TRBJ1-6	CASSRRGTASPLHF	TGTGCCAGCAGTCGTCGGGGGACCGCATCACCCCTCCACTTT
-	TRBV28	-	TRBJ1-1	CASSLSGPNTEAFF	TGTGCCAGCAGTTTATCCGGGCCGAACACTGAAGCTTTCTTT
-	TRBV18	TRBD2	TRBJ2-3	CASSPGRGATTDTQYF	TGTGCCAGCTCACCTGGGCGGGGGGCGACGACAGATACGCAGTATTTT
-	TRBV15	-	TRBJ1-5	CATSREQDQPQHF	TGTGCCACCAGCAGAGAACAGGACCAGCCCCAGCATTTT